This TCR beta chain came from a study of blood T cell repertoires in COVID-19. On the study more broadly: Material from acute and convalescent COVID-19 was sourced from the United States, Italy and Spain. From T cells, B-cell-depleted T cells, or PBMCs came the material, which was cDNA or gDNA.

Germline V gene lookup returns CDR1 SNHLY and CDR2 FYNNEI. V lost 8 bases, J lost 7 bases, and 17 bases lay in between. The CDR3 runs to 14 residues. Original analysis: Reference gene primer amplification yielded estimated nucleated cell counts. Here immunoSEQ multiplex PCR was the method, and the copy in TCRdb shows in-frame clones only, minus some. D and trimming come from the DNA, and the V and J calls and clone size come from that table. The table lists over 80,000 clones, less than 85% of them singletons. The chain carries TRBV2 and TRBJ1-4; D uncertain. The source material was peripheral blood. The receptor was isolated from a woman of 80 years or more with active or convalescent COVID-19. As DNA, the CDR3 is TGTGCCAGCGGGAGGGATCCGAGAACTGAAAAACTGTTTTTT. Translation: CASGRDPRTEKLFF. The full variable domain, rest sourced from reference TRBV2 and TRBJ1-4, is EPEVTQTPSHQVTQMGQEVILRCVPISNHLYFYWYRQILGQKVEFLVSFYNNEISEKSEIFDDQFSVERPDGSNFTLKIRSTKLEDSAMYFCASGRDPRTEKLFFGSGTQLSVL.